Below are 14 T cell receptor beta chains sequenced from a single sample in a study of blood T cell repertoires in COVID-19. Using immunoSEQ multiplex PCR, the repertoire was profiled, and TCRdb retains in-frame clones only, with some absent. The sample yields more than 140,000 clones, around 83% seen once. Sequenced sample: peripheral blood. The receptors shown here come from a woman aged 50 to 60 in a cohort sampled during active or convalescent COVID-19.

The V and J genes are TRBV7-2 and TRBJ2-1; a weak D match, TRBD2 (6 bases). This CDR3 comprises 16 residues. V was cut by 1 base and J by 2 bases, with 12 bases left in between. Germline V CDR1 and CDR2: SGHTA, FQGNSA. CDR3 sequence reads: CASSLGRGLAYNEQFF. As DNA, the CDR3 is TGTGCCAGCAGCTTAGGGAGGGGCCTAGCCTACAATGAGCAGTTCTTC.

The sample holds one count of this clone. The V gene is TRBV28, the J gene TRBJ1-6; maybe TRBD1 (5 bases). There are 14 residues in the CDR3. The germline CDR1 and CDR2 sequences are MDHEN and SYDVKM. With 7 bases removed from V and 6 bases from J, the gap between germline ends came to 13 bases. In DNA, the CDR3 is TGTGCCAGCAACCCTGGGGGGATTAATTCACCCCTCCACTTT. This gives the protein CASNPGGINSPLHF. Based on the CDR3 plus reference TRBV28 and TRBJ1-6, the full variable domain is DVKVTQSSRYLVKRTGEKVFLECVQDMDHENMFWYRQDPGLGLRLIYFSYDVKMKEKGDIPEGYSVSREKKERFSLILESASTNQTSMYLCASNPGGINSPLHFGNGTRLTVT.

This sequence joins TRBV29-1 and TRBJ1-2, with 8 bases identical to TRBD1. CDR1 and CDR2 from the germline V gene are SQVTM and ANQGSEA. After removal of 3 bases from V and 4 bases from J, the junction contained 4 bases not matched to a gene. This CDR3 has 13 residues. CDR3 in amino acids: CSVEDRDAYGYTF. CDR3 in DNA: TGCAGCGTTGAGGACAGGGATGCCTATGGCTACACCTTC.

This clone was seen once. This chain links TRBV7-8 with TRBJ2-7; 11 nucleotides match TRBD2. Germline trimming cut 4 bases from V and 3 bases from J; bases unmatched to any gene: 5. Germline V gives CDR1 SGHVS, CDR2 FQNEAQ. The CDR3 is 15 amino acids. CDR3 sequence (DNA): TGTGCCAGCAGCTGGGTAGCGGGGGGGCACTACGAGCAGTACTTC. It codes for CASSWVAGGHYEQYF.

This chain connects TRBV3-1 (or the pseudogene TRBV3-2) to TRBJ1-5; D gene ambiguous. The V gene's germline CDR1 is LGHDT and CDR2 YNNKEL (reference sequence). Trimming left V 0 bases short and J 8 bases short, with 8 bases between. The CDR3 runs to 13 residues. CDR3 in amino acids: CASSQEGVKPQHF. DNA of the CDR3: TGTGCCAGCAGCCAAGAGGGAGTGAAGCCCCAGCATTTT.

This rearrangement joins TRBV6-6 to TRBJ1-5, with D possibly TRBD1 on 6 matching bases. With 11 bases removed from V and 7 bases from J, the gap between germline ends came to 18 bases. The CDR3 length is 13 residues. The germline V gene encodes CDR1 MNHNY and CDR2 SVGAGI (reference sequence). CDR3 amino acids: CAGGGWGVQPQHF. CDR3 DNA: TGTGCCGGGGGGGGCTGGGGAGTACAGCCCCAGCATTTT.

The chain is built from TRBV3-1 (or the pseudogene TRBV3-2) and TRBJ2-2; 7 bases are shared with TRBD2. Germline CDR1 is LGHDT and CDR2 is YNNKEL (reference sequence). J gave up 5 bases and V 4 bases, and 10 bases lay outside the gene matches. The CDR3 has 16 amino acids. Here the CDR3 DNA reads TGTGCCAGCAGCCGGACTAGTGGGGCGTCGACCGGGGAGCTGTTTTTT. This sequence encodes CASSRTSGASTGELFF.

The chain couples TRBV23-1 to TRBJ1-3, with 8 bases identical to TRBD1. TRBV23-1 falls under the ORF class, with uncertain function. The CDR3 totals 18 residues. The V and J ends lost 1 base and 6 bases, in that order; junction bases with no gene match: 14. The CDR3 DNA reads TGCGCCAGCAGTCAATATAAATTTTTTGACAGGGGAATAAACACCATATATTTT. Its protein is CASSQYKFFDRGINTIYF.

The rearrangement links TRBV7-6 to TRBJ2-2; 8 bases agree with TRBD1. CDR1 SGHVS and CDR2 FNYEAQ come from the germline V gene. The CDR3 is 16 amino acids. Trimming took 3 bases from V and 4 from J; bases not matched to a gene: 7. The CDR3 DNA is TGTGCCAGCAGCTTTACTCAGGGGGCGGGCACCGGGGAGCTGTTTTTT. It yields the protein CASSFTQGAGTGELFF.

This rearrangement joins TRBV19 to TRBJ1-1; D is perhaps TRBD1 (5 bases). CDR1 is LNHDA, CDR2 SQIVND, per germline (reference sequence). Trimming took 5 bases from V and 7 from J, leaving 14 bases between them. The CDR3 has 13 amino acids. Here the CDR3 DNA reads TGTGCCAGTAGTCTCGGACATCGAGATGAAGCTTTCTTT. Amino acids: CASSLGHRDEAFF. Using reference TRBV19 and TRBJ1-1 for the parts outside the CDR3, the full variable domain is DGGITQSPKYLFRKEGQNVTLSCEQNLNHDAMYWYRQDPGQGLRLIYYSQIVNDFQKGDIAEGYSVSREKKESFPLTVTSAQKNPTAFYLCASSLGHRDEAFFGQGTRLTVV.

The CDR3 sequence: CASSPSGGATGELFF. The CDR3 nucleotides are TGTGCCAGCAGCCCTAGCGGGGGGGCCACCGGGGAGCTGTTTTTT. The chain couples TRBV5-5 to TRBJ2-2, with 12 bases fitting TRBD2. This CDR3 spans 15 amino acids. With V trimmed by 4 bases and J by 4 bases, 2 bases remained unmatched. The germline V gene has CDR1 SGHKS and CDR2 YYEKEE (reference sequence).

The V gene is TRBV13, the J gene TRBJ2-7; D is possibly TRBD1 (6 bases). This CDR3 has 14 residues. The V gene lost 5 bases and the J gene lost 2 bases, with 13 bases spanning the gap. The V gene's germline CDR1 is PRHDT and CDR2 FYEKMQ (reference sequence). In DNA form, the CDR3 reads TGTGCCAGCAGCCGGACAGCTCTCGCCTACGAGCAGTACTTC. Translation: CASSRTALAYEQYF.

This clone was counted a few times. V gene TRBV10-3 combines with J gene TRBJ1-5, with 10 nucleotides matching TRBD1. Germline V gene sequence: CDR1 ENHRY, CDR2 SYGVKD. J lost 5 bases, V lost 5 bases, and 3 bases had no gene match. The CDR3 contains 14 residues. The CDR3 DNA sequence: TGTGCCATCAGTCGACAGGGGGCAGATCAGCCCCAGCATTTT. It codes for CAISRQGADQPQHF.

The CDR3 nucleotides read TGCGCCAGCTCTCCCGGGGGGGCAGATCAGCCCCAGCATTTT. Amino acid sequence: CASSPGGADQPQHF. V and J are TRBV5-1 and TRBJ1-5; perhaps TRBD1 as D (6 bases). This CDR3 spans 14 amino acids. Germline assignment: CDR1 SGHRS and CDR2 YFSETQ. V lost 7 bases, J lost 5 bases, and 16 bases lay in between.